Given below is one T cell receptor (beta chain) in context. The data were taken from a study of blood T cell repertoires in COVID-19. Study information: The cDNA or gDNA used as material had been derived from T cells, B-cell-depleted T cells, or PBMCs.

Data came from immunoSEQ multiplex PCR; TCRdb stores just in-frame clones and leaves some out. The data contain under 300,000 clones, roughly 85% of them singletons. Germline V gives CDR1 MDHEN, CDR2 SYDVKM. The CDR3 extends over 15 amino acids. The trim removed 5 bases at V and 1 base at J, leaving 6 bases unmatched. The clonotype originates from a woman aged 45-65 years who had been exposed to COVID-19. The sequenced sample was PBMCs or T cells enriched from blood (not recorded which). The V call is TRBV28, the J call TRBJ1-1; the match to TRBD1 covers 8 bases. In nucleotides, the CDR3 is TGTGCCAGCAGTACACAGGGGGTGCGGAACACTGAAGCTTTCTTT. This gives the protein CASSTQGVRNTEAFF. Full variable domain (remainder filled in from reference TRBV28 and TRBJ1-1): DVKVTQSSRYLVKRTGEKVFLECVQDMDHENMFWYRQDPGLGLRLIYFSYDVKMKEKGDIPEGYSVSREKKERFSLILESASTNQTSMYLCASSTQGVRNTEAFFGQGTRLTVV.